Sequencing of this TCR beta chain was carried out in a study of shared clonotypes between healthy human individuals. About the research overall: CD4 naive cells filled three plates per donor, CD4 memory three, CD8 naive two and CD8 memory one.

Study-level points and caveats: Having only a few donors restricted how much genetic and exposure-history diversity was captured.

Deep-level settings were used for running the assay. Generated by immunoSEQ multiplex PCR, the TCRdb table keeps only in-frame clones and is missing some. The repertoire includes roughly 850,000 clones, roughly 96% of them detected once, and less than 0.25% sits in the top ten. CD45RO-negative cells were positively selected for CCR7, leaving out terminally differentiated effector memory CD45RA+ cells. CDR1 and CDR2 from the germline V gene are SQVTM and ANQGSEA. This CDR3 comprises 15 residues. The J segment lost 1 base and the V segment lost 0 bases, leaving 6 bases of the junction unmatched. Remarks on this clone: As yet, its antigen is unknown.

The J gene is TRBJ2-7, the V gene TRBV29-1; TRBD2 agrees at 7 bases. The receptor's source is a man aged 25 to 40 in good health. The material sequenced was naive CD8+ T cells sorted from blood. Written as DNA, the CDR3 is TGCAGCGTTGAAGATGGGATAGCGGGTTCCTACGAGCAGTACTTC. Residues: CSVEDGIAGSYEQYF.